Below, 9 T cell receptor beta chains from the same sample are listed, as sequenced in a study of blood T cell repertoires in COVID-19. Using immunoSEQ multiplex PCR, the repertoire was profiled, and TCRdb retains in-frame clones only, with some absent. The table lists around 300,000 clones, approximately 89% of them singletons, with over 2% in the top ten. The source material was peripheral blood. The receptors stem from a woman between 25 and 40 years old with COVID-19, enrolled during active disease.

The chain has TRBV29-1 and TRBJ2-6, with D unclear. V lost 1 base, J lost 0 bases, and 4 bases lay in between. The CDR3 contains 14 residues. Germline V gene lookup returns CDR1 SQVTM and CDR2 ANQGSEA. Here the CDR3 DNA reads TGCAGCGTTGAAGTGAGCTCTGGGGCCAACGTCCTGACTTTC. Translating it yields CSVEVSSGANVLTF.

This clone was counted a single time. The rearrangement joins TRBV21-1 to TRBJ2-1; TRBD2, as called in the table, went unchecked against the DNA. TRBV21-1 is an annotated pseudogene. The CDR3 covers 16 residues. The CDR3 DNA reads as TGTGCCAGCAGACAACTCGGGCTAGCGGGAGGGCATGAGCAGTTCTTC. Amino acids: CASRQLGLAGGHEQFF.

The chain uses TRBV11-1 and TRBJ1-1; 10 bases agree with TRBD1. J lost 6 bases, V lost 4 bases, and 8 bases had no gene match. The CDR3 has 15 amino acids. Germline-derived CDR1 and CDR2 are SGHAT and FQDESV (reference sequence). The CDR3 region is CASSSVGQGGPEAFF. The DNA for the CDR3 is TGTGCCAGCAGCTCGGTAGGACAGGGGGGCCCTGAAGCTTTCTTT.

This chain links TRBV19 with TRBJ2-5; D gene ambiguous. The CDR3 is 14 amino acids. Germline lookup yields CDR1 LNHDA and CDR2 SQIVND (reference sequence). V shed 0 bases and J shed 5 bases, with 10 bases lying between them. The CDR3 coding sequence is TGTGCCAGTAGTATAGAACGGTCCGGGGAGACCCAGTACTTC. Protein sequence: CASSIERSGETQYF.

The gene calls are TRBV10-3 and TRBJ2-7, with 7 nucleotides matching TRBD2. Per the germline V gene, CDR1 is ENHRY and CDR2 is SYGVKD. Losses at the gene ends were 0 bases for V and 6 bases for J; bases not matched to a gene: 5. This CDR3 has 14 residues. The CDR3 region is CAISESIGRGEQYF. In DNA form, the CDR3 reads TGTGCCATCAGTGAGTCGATAGGGAGGGGCGAGCAGTACTTC.

This rearrangement joins TRBV29-1 to TRBJ2-3, with 7 positions matching TRBD2. CDR1 and CDR2 from the germline V gene are SQVTM and ANQGSEA. The CDR3 has 15 amino acids. J gave up 7 bases and V 7 bases, and 17 bases lay outside the gene matches. As DNA, the CDR3 is TGCAGCGCCTCTCCCGGGACTACACCCGTGTATACGCAGTATTTT. As protein: CSASPGTTPVYTQYF.

This chain connects TRBV5-1 to TRBJ2-5, with TRBD1 identical over 8 bases. This CDR3 has 14 residues. Germline V gives CDR1 SGHRS, CDR2 YFSETQ. V lost 1 base and J lost 5; bases outside the gene matches: 4. For the CDR3, the DNA is TGCGCCAGCAGCTTGCGCGGGACAGGCGAGACCCAGTACTTC. Its translation is CASSLRGTGETQYF.

This chain uses TRBV2 with TRBJ1-5; D gene ambiguous. The germline CDR1 and CDR2 sequences are SNHLY and FYNNEI. There are 13 residues in the CDR3. V was cut by 4 bases and J by 0 bases, with 4 bases left in between. CDR3 DNA: TGTGCCAGCAGTGTATATAGCAATCAGCCCCAGCATTTT. Its translation is CASSVYSNQPQHF.

This chain uses TRBV5-4 with TRBJ1-2, with D possibly matching TRBD1 (6 bases). The CDR3 is made up of 11 amino acids. Trimming cost V 4 bases and J 6 bases, with 7 bases left between them. Germline CDR1 and CDR2: SGHNT and YYREEE (reference sequence). CDR3: CASSRGNGYTF. CDR3 coding DNA: TGTGCCAGCAGCAGGGGGAATGGCTACACCTTC.